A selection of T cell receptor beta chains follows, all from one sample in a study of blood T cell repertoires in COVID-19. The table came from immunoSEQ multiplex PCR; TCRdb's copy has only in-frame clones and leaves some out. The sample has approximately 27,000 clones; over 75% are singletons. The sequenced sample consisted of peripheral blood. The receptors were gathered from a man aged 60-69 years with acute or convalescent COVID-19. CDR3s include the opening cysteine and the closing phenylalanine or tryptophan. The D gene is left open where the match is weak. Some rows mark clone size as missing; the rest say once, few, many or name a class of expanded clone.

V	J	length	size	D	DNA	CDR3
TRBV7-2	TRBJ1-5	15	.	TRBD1	TGTGCCAGCAGCTTAGGGACAGGGGCTTATCAGCCCCAGCATTTT	CASSLGTGAYQPQHF
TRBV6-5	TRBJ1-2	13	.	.	TGTGCCAGCAGGAGGGACACTAACTATGGCTACACCTTC	CASRRDTNYGYTF
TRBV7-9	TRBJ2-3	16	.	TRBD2	TGTGCCAGCAGCTCTACTAGCGGGGGGAGGACAGATACGCAGTATTTT	CASSSTSGGRTDTQYF
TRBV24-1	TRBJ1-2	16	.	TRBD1	TGTGCCACCAGTGATTACCGGACAGGGGGCTACTATGGCTACACCTTC	CATSDYRTGGYYGYTF
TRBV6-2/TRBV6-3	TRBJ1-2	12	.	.	TGTGCCAGCAGTTGGGCCACCTATGGCTACACCTTC	CASSWATYGYTF
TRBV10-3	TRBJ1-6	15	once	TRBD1	TGTGCCATCAGGGGCGGGACAGGGGGAAATTCACCCCTCCACTTT	CAIRGGTGGNSPLHF
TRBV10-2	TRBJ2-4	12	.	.	TGCGCCAGCAGTGACAGGGGAGACATTCAGTACTTC	CASSDRGDIQYF
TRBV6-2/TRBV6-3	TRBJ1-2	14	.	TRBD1	TGTGCCAGCAGTTACTCGGACAGGGATCTTGGCTACACCTTC	CASSYSDRDLGYTF
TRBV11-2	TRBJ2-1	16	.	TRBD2	TGTGCCAGCAGCCTTCGACTAGCGAGCTCGGACAATGAGCAGTTCTTC	CASSLRLASSDNEQFF
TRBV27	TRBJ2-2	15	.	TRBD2	TGTGCCAGCAGCCGAGCGGGAGGGCCCACCGGGGAGCTGTTTTTT	CASSRAGGPTGELFF